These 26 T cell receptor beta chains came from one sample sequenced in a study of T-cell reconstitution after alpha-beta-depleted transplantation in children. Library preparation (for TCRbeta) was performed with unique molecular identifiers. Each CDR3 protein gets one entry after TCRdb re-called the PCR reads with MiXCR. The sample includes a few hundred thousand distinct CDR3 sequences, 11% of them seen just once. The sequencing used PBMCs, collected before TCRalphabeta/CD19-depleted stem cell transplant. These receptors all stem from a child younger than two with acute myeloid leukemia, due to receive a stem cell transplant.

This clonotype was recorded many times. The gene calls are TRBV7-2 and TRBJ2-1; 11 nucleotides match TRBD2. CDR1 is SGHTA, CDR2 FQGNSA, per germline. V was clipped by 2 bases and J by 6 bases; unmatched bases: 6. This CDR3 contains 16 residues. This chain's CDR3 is CASSLLPSGRRNEQFF. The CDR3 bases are TGTGCCAGCAGCTTATTGCCTAGCGGGAGGCGCAATGAGCAGTTCTTC.

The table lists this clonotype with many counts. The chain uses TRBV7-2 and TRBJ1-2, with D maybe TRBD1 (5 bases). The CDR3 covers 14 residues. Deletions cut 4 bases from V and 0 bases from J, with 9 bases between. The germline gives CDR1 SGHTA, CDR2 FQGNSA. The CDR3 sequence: CASSSGPTNYGYTF. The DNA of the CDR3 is TGTGCCAGCAGCTCGGGACCTACTAACTATGGCTACACCTTC.

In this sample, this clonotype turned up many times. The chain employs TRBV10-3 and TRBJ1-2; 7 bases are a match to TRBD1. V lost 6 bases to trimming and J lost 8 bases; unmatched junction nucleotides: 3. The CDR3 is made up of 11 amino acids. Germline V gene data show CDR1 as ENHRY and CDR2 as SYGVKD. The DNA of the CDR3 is TGTGCCATCAGCCCAGGGGGAGGCTACACCTTC. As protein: CAISPGGGYTF.

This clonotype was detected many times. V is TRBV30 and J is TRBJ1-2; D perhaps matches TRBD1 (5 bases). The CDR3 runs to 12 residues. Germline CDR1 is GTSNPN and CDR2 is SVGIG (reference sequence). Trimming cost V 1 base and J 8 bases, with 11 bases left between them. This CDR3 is CAWSAMGDGYTF. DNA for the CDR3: TGTGCCTGGAGTGCTATGGGGGACGGCTACACCTTC.

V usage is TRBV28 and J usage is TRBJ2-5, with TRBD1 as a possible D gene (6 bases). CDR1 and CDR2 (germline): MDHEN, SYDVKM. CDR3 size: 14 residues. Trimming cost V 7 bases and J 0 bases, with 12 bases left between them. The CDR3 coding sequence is TGTGCCAGCAAAGGGGGAGCGTACCAAGAGACCCAGTACTTC. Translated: CASKGGAYQETQYF.

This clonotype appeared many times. The CDR3 sequence: CASSQGGGGDTQYF. The CDR3 nucleotides are TGCGCCAGCAGCCAGGGCGGGGGGGGAGATACGCAGTATTTT. The genes are TRBV4-3 and TRBJ2-3; TRBD2 aligns across 9 bases. This CDR3 comprises 14 residues. The V gene end was trimmed by 3 bases and the J gene end by 5 bases; junction bases not matched to a gene: 3. Germline CDR1 is LGHNA and CDR2 is YSLEER.

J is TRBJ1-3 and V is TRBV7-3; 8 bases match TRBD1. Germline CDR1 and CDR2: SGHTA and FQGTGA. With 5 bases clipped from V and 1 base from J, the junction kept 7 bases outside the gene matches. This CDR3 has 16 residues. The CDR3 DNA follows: TGTGCCAGCAGCCCTCGGACAGGGTCTTCTGGAAACACCATATATTTT. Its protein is CASSPRTGSSGNTIYF. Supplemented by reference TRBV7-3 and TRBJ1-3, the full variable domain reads GAGVSQTPSNKVTEKGKYVELRCDPISGHTALYWYRQSLGQGPEFLIYFQGTGAADDSGLPNDRFFAVRPEGSVSTLKIQRTERGDSAVYLCASSPRTGSSGNTIYFGEGSWLTVV.

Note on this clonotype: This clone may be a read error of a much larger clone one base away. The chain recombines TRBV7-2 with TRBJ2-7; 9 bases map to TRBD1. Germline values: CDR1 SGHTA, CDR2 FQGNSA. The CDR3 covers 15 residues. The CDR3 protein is CVSSLPGQGIYEQYF. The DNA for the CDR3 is TGTGTCAGCAGCTTACCGGGACAGGGCATTTACGAGCAGTACTTC. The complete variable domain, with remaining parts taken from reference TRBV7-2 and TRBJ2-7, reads GAGVSQSPSNKVTEKGKDVELRCDPISGHTALYWYRQSLGQGLEFLIYFQGNSAPDKSGLPSDRFSAERTGGSVSTLTIQRTQQEDSAVYLCVSSLPGQGIYEQYFGPGTRLTVT.

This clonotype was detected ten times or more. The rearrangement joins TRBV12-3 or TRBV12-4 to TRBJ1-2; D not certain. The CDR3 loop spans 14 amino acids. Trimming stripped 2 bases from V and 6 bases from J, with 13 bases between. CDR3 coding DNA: TGTGCCAGCAGTTTAAGCCGCGGTAAAGATGGCTACACCTTC. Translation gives CASSLSRGKDGYTF.

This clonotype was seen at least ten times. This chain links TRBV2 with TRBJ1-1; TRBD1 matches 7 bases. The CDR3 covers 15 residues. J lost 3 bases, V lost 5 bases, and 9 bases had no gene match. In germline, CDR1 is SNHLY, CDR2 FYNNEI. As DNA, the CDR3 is TGTGCCAGCAGTTTAACAGGGGAATGGTACACTGAAGCTTTCTTT. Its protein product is CASSLTGEWYTEAFF.

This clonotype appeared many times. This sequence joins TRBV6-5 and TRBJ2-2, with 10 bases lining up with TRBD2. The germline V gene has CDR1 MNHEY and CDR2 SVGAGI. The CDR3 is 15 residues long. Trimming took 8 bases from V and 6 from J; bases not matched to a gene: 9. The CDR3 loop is CASCHSGRVAGELFF. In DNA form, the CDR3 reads TGTGCCAGCTGCCACAGCGGGAGGGTTGCCGGGGAGCTGTTTTTT.

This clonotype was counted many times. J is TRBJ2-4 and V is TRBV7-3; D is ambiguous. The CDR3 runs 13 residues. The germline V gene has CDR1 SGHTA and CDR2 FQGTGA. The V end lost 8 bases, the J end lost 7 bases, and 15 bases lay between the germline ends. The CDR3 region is CASAQDGLNIQYF. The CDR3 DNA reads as TGTGCCAGCGCGCAGGACGGGTTGAACATTCAGTACTTC.

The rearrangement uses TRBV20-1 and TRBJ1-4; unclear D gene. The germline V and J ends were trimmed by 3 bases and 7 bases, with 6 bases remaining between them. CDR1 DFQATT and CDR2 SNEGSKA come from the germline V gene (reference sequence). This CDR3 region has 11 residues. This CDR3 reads CSASGGEKLFF. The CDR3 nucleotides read TGCAGTGCTAGTGGAGGTGAAAAACTGTTTTTT.

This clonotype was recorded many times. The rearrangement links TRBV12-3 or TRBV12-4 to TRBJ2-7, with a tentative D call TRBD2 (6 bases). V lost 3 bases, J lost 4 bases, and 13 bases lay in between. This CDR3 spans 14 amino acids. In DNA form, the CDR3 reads TGTGCCAGCAGTTTTGGTGCAGGGAGGTACGAGCAGTACTTC. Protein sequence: CASSFGAGRYEQYF.

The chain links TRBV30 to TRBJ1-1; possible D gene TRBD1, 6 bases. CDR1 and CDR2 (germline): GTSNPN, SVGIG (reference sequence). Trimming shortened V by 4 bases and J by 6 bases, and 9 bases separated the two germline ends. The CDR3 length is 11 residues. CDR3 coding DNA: TGTGCCTGGACGGGGGGCGCTGAAGCTTTCTTT. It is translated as CAWTGGAEAFF.

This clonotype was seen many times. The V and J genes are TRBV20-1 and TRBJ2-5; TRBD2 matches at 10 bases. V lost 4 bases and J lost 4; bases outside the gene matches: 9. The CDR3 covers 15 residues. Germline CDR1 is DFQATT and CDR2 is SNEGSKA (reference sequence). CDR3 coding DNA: TGCAGTGCTATATCAGCGGGAGGGTTGGTAGAGACCCAGTACTTC. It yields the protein CSAISAGGLVETQYF.

In DNA, the CDR3 is TGTGCCAGCAGTTACCGGCCGGGGGCTAGCACAGATACGCAGTATTTT. As protein: CASSYRPGASTDTQYF. This chain uses TRBV6-2 or TRBV6-3 with TRBJ2-3, with D tentatively TRBD1 or TRBD2 (6 bases each). The germline V gene has CDR1 MNHEY and CDR2 SVGEGT. The CDR3 length is 16 residues. V shed 2 bases and J shed 0 bases, with 12 bases lying between them.

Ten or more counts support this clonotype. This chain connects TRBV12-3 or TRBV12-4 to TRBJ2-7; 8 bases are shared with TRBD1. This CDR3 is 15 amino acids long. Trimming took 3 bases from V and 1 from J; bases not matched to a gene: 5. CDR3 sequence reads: CASSLDRALSYEQYF. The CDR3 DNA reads TGTGCCAGCAGTTTGGACAGGGCCCTATCCTACGAGCAGTACTTC.

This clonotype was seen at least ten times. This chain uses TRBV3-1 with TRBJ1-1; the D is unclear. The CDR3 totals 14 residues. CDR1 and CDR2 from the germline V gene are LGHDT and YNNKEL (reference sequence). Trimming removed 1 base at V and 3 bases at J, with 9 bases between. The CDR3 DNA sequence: TGTGCCAGCAGCCAAGCCGGACGGGACACTGAAGCTTTCTTT. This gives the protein CASSQAGRDTEAFF.

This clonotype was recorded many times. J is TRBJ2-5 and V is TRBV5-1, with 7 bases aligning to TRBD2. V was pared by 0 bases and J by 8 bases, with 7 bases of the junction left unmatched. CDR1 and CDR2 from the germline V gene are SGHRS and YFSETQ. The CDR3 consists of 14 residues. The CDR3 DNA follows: TGCGCCAGCAGCTTGGCGCGCAGGGAGGGTACCCAGTACTTC. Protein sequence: CASSLARREGTQYF.

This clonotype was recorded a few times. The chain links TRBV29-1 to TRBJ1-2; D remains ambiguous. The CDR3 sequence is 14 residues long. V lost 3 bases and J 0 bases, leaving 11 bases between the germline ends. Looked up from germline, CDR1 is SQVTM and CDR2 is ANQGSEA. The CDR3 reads CSVDRVRANYGYTF. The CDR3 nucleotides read TGCAGCGTTGATAGGGTTAGGGCTAACTATGGCTACACCTTC.

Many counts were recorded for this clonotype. CDR3 coding DNA: TGTGCCAGTAGTCCAGGACAGGCATCAACCTACGAGCAGTACTTC. This sequence encodes CASSPGQASTYEQYF. The chain is built from TRBV19 and TRBJ2-7; 7 bases match TRBD1. In germline, CDR1 is LNHDA, CDR2 SQIVND (reference sequence). V shed 5 bases and J 2 bases; nucleotides not matched to a gene: 9. The CDR3 is made up of 15 amino acids. The variable domain in full, completed from reference TRBV19 and TRBJ2-7, reads DGGITQSPKYLFRKEGQNVTLSCEQNLNHDAMYWYRQDPGQGLRLIYYSQIVNDFQKGDIAEGYSVSREKKESFPLTVTSAQKNPTAFYLCASSPGQASTYEQYFGPGTRLTVT.

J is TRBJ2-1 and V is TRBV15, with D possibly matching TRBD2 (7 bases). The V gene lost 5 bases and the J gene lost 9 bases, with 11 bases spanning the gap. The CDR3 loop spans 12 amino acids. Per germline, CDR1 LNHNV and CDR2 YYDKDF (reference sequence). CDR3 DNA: TGTGCCACCAGCCCGAGGGGGGGTGAGCAGTTCTTC. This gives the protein CATSPRGGEQFF.

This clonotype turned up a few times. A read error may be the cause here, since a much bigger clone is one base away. The CDR3 DNA sequence: TGTGCCAGCAGTGAGAGGTTCCTAGCTTTCTTT. It encodes CASSERFLAFF. The chain has TRBV6-1 and TRBJ1-1; no reliable D call. Trimming removed 3 bases at V and 10 bases at J, with 9 bases between. The CDR3 covers 11 residues. The germline CDR1 and CDR2 sequences are MNHNS and SASEGT.

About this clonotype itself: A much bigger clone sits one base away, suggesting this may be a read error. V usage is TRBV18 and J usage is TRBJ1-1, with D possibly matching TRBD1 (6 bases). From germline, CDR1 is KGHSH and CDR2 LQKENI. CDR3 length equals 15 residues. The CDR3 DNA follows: TGTACCAGCTCACCCCGAAGGGGGATGAACACTGAAGCTTTCTTT. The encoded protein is CTSSPRRGMNTEAFF.

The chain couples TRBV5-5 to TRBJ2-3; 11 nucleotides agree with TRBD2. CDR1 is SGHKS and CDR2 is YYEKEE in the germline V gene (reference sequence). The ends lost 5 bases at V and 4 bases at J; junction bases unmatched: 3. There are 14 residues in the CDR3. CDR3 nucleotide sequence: TGTGCCAGCAGTGTGGGACTAGCGGCAGATACGCAGTATTTT. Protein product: CASSVGLAADTQYF. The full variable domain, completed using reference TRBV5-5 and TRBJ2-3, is DAGVTQSPTHLIKTRGQQVTLRCSPISGHKSVSWYQQVLGQGPQFIFQYYEKEERGRGNFPDRFSARQFPNYSSELNVNALLLGDSALYLCASSVGLAADTQYFGPGTRLTVL.